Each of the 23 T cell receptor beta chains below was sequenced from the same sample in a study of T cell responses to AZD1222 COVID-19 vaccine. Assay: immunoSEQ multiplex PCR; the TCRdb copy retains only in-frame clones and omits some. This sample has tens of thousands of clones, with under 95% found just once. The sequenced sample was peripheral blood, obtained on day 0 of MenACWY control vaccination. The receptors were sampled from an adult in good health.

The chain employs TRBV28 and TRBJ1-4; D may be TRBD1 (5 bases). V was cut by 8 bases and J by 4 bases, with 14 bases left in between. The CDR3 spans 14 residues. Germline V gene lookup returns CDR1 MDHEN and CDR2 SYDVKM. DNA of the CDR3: TGTGCCAGCGGCTTGACAGTCCTTAATGAAAAACTGTTTTTT. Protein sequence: CASGLTVLNEKLFF.

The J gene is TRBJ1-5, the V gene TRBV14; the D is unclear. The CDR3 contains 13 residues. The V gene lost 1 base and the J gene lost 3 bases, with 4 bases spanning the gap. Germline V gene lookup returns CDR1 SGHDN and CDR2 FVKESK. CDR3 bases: TGTGCCAGCAGCCAAGGCTTCAATCAGCCCCAGCATTTT. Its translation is CASSQGFNQPQHF.

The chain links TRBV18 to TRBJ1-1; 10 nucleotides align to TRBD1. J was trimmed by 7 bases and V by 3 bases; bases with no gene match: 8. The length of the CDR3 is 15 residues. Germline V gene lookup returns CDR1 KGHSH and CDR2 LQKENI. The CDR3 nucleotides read TGTGCCAGCTCACCTCGGACAGGGGGTGAGGTTGAAGCTTTCTTT. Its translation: CASSPRTGGEVEAFF.

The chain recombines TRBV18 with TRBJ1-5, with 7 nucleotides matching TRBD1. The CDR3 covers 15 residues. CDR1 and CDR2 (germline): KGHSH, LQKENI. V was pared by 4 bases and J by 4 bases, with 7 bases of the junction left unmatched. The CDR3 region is CASSLTGTMNQPQHF. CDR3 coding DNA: TGTGCCAGCTCACTGACAGGGACGATGAATCAGCCCCAGCATTTT.

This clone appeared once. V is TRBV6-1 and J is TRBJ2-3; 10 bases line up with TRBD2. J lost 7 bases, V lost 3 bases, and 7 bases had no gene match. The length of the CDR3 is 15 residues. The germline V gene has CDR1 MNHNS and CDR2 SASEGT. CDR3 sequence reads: CASSESSGRSNTQYF. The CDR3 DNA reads TGTGCCAGCAGTGAGTCTAGCGGGAGATCGAATACGCAGTATTTT.

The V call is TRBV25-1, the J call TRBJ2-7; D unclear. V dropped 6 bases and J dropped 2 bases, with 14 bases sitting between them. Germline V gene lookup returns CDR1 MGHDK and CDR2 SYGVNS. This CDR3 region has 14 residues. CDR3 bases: TGTGCCAGCAGGGGCATCGGTTTACCCTACGAGCAGTACTTC. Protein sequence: CASRGIGLPYEQYF.

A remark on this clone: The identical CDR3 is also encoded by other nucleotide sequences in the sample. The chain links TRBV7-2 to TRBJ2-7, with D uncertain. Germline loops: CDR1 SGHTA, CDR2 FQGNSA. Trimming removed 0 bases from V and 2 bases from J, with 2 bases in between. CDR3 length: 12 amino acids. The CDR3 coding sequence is TGTGCCAGCAGCTTAGCCCCCTACGAGCAGTACTTC. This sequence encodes CASSLAPYEQYF.

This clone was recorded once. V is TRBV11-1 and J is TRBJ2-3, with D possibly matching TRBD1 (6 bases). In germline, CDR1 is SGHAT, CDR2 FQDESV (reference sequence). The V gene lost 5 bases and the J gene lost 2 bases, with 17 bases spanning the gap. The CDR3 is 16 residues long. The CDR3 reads CASSPAQGVPTDTQYF. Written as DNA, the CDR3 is TGTGCCAGCAGCCCCGCACAGGGAGTCCCCACAGATACGCAGTATTTT.

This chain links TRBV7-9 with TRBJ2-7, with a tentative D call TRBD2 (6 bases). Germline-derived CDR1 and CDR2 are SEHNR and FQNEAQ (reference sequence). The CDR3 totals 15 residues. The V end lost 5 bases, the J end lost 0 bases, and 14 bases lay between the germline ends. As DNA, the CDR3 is TGTGCCAGCAGCGTAGTCGGGGGAACCTCCTACGAGCAGTACTTC. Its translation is CASSVVGGTSYEQYF.

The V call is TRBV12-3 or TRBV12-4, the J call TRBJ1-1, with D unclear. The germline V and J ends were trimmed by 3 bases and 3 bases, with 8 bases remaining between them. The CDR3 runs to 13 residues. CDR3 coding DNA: TGTGCCAGCAGTTTGTCCCAGGACACTGAAGCTTTCTTT. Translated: CASSLSQDTEAFF.

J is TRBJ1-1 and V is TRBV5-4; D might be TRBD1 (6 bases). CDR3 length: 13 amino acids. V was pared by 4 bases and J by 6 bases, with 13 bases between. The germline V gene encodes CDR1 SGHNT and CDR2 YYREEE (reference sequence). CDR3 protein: CASSRTVIAEAFF. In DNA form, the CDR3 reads TGTGCCAGCAGCCGGACAGTGATAGCTGAAGCTTTCTTT.

This CDR3 reads CASSLGDRGYGYTF. The CDR3 bases are TGTGCCAGCAGCTTAGGGGACAGGGGATATGGCTACACCTTC. V gene TRBV7-8 combines with J gene TRBJ1-2, with 10 bases matching TRBD1. This CDR3 region has 14 residues. CDR1 and CDR2 from the germline V gene are SGHVS and FQNEAQ. The V gene end was trimmed by 1 base and the J gene end by 5 bases; junction bases not matched to a gene: 1.

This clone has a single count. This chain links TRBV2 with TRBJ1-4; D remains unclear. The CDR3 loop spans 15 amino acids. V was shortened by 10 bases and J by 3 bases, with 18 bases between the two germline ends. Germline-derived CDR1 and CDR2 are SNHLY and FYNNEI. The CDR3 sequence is CATIAGVPANEKLFF. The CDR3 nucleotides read TGTGCCACCATCGCAGGCGTCCCAGCTAATGAAAAACTGTTTTTT.

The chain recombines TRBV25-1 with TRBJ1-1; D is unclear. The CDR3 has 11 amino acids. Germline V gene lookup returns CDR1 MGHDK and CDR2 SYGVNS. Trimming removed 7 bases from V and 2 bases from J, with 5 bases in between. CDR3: CASTVNTEAFF. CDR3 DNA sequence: TGTGCCAGCACTGTAAACACTGAAGCTTTCTTT.

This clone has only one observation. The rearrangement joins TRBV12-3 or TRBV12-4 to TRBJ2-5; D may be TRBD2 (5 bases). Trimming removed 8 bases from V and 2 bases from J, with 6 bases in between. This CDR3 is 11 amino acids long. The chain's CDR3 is CASRTQETQYF. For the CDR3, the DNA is TGTGCCAGCCGGACTCAAGAGACCCAGTACTTC.

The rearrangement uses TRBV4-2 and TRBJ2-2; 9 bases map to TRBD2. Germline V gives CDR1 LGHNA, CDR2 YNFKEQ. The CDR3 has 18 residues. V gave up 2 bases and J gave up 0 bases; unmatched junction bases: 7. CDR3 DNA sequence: TGTGCCAGCAGCCAAAGGGAGATAGCGGGAGCGAACACCGGGGAGCTGTTTTTT. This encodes CASSQREIAGANTGELFF.

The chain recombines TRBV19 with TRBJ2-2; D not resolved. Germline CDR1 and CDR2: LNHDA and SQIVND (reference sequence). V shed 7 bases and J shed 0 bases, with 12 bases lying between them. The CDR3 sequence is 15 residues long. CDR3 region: CASNPLRANTGELFF. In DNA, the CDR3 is TGTGCCAGTAACCCCTTGCGAGCGAACACCGGGGAGCTGTTTTTT.

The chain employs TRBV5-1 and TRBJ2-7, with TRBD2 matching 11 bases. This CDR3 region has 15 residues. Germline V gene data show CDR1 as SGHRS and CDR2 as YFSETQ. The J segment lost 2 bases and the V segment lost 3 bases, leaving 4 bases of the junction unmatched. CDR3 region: CASSSGLAVPYEQYF. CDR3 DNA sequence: TGCGCCAGCAGCTCGGGACTAGCGGTTCCCTACGAGCAGTACTTC.

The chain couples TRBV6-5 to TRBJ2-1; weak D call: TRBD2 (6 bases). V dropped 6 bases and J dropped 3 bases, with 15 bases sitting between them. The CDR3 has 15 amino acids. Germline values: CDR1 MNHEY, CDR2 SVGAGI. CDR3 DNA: TGTGCCAGCAGGCCGGGACTCCAACTCTACAATGAGCAGTTCTTC. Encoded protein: CASRPGLQLYNEQFF.

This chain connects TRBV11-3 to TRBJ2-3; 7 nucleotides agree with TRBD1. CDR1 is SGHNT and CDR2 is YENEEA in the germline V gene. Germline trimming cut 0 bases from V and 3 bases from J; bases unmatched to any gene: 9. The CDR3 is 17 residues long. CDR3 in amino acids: CASSLDRRTGSTDTQYF. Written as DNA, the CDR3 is TGTGCCAGCAGCTTAGACCGCCGGACAGGTAGTACAGATACGCAGTATTTT.

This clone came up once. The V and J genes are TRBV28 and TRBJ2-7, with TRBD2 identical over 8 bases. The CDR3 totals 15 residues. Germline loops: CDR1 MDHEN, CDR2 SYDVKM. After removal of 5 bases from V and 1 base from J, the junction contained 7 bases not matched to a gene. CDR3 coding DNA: TGTGCCAGCAGTCCTCCGGGACTAGTATCCTACGAGCAGTACTTC. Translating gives CASSPPGLVSYEQYF.

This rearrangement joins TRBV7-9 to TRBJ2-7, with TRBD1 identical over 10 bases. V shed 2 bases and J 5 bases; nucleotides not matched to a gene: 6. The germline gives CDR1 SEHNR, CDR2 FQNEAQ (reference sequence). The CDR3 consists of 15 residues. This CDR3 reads CASSLPGQGIHEQYF. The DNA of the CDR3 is TGTGCCAGCAGCTTACCGGGACAGGGGATCCACGAGCAGTACTTC.

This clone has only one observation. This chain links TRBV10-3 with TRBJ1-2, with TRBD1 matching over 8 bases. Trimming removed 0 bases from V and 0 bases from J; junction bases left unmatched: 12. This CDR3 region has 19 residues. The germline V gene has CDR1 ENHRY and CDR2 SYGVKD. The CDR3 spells CAISESAGTGELANYGYTF. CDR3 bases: TGTGCCATCAGTGAGTCGGCAGGGACAGGCGAGTTAGCTAACTATGGCTACACCTTC.